This entry features one T cell receptor (beta chain) sequence. The antigen remains unidentified. This entry belongs to a study of beta chain features in type 1 diabetes. The study, taken as a whole, reports: People with Type 1 diabetes carried modestly yet significantly shorter TCRB CDR3s in all four CD4+ subsets. Whether HLA type influences TCRB rearrangement remained unresolved here.

Purity of each sorted population was above 95%. The V and J ends lost 2 bases and 8 bases, in that order; junction bases with no gene match: 9. The CDR3 extends over 16 amino acids. Germline V CDR1 and CDR2: SEHNR, FQNEAQ (reference sequence). What was sequenced were expressed TCRB transcripts, since all of the isolated RNA had been reverse transcribed. Naive, central memory and regulatory T cell samples averaged about 3.5 million reads. The protocol was immunoSEQ multiplex PCR, while the TCRdb copy is restricted to in-frame clones and leaves out a portion. Among more than 300,000 clones listed, about 15% were seen once.

The chain uses TRBV7-9 and TRBJ2-1; TRBD2 matches at 10 bases. This TCR was sampled from a woman under 30 in good health. The material sequenced was naive CD4+ T cells from blood. In DNA form, the CDR3 reads TGTGCCAGCAGCTTATCGGCTAGCGGGAGTAGGGATGAGCAGTTCTTC. This gives the protein CASSLSASGSRDEQFF. The full variable domain, with the rest looked up from reference TRBV7-9 and TRBJ2-1, is DTGVSQNPRHKITKRGQNVTFRCDPISEHNRLYWYRQTLGQGPEFLTYFQNEAQLEKSRLLSDRFSAERPKGSFSTLEIQRTEQGDSAMYLCASSLSASGSRDEQFFGPGTRLTVL.